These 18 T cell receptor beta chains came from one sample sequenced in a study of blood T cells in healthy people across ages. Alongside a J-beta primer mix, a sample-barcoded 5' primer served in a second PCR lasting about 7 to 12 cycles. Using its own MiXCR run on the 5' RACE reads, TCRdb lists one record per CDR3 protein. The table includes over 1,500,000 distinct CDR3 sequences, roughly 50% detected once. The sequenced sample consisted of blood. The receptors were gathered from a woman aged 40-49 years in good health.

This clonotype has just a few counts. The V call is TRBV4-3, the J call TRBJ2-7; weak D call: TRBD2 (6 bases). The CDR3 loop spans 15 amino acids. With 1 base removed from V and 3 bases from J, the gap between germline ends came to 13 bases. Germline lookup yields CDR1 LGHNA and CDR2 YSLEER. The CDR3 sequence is CASSQARDSYYEQYF. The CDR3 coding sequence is TGCGCCAGCAGCCAAGCCCGGGACTCTTACTACGAGCAGTACTTC.

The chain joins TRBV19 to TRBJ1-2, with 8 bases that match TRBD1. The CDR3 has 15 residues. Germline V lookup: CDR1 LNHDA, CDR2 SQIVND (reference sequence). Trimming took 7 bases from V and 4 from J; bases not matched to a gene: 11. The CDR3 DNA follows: TGTGCCAGTACCCATTTGTCAGGGGGCGGCTATGGCTACACCTTC. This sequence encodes CASTHLSGGGYGYTF.

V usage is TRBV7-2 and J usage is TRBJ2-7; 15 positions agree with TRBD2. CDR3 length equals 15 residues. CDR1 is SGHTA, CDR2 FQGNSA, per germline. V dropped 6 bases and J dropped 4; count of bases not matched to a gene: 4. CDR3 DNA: TGTGCCAGCAGTTGGACTAGCGGGGGGGCTTACGAGCAGTACTTC. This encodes CASSWTSGGAYEQYF.

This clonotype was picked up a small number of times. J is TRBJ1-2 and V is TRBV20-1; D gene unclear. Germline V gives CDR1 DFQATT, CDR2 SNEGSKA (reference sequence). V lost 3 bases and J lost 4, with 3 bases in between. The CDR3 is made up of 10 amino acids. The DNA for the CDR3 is TGCAGTGCTAGTACCTATGGCTACACCTTC. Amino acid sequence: CSASTYGYTF.

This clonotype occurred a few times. In DNA form, the CDR3 reads TGTGCCAGCAGCCACAAGGCGGGGTTCTCACAAGAGACCCAGTACTTC. It specifies CASSHKAGFSQETQYF. The V call is TRBV3-1, the J call TRBJ2-5; D possibly corresponds to TRBD2 (6 bases). Germline CDR1 is LGHDT and CDR2 is YNNKEL (reference sequence). With 3 bases removed from V and 2 bases from J, the gap between germline ends came to 16 bases. The CDR3 consists of 16 residues.

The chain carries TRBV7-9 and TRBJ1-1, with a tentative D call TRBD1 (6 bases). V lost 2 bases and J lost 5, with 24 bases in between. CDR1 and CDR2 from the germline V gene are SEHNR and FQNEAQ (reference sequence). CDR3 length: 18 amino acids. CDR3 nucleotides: TGTGCCAGCAGCTTATTTGGGGGGGGCGCGATGGGTTGGACTGAAGCTTTCTTT. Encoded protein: CASSLFGGGAMGWTEAFF. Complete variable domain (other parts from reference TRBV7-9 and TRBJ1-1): DTGVSQNPRHKITKRGQNVTFRCDPISEHNRLYWYRQTLGQGPEFLTYFQNEAQLEKSRLLSDRFSAERPKGSFSTLEIQRTEQGDSAMYLCASSLFGGGAMGWTEAFFGQGTRLTVV.

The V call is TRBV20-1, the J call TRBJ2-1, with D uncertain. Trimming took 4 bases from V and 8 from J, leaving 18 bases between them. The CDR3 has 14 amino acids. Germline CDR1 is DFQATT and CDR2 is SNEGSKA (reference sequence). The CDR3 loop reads CSATYRPNRDEQFF. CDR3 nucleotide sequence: TGCAGTGCTACCTACCGGCCGAATAGGGATGAGCAGTTCTTC.

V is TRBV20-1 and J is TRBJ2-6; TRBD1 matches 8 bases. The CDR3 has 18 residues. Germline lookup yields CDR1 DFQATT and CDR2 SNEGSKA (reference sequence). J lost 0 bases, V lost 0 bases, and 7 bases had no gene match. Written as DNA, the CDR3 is TGCAGTGCTAGAGATCAGGACAGGGCGAGCTCTGGGGCCAACGTCCTGACTTTC. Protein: CSARDQDRASSGANVLTF.

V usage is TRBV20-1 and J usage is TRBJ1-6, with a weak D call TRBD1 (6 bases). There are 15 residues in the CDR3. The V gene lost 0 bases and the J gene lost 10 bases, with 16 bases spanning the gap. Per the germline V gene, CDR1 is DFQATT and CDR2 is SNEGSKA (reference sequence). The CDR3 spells CSARDTGAIDSPLHF. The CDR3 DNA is TGCAGTGCTAGAGATACGGGGGCAATAGACTCACCCCTCCACTTT.

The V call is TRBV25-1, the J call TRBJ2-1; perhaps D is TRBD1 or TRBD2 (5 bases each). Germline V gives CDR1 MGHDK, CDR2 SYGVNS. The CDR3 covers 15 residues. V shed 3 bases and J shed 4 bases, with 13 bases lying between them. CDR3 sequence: CASSDLGTDYNEQFF. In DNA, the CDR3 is TGTGCCAGCAGTGATCTCGGGACGGATTACAATGAGCAGTTCTTC.

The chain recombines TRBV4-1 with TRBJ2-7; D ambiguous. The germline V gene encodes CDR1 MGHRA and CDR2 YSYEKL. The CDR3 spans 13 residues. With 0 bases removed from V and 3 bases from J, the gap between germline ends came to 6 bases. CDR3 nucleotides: TGCGCCAGCAGCCAAGAAAGTGACTACGAGCAGTACTTC. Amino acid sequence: CASSQESDYEQYF.

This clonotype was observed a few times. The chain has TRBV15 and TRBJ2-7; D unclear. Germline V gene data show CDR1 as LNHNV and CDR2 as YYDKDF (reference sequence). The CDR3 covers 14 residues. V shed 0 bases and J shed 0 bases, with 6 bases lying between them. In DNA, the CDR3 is TGTGCCACCAGCAGAGATCTGGTCTCCTACGAGCAGTACTTC. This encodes CATSRDLVSYEQYF.

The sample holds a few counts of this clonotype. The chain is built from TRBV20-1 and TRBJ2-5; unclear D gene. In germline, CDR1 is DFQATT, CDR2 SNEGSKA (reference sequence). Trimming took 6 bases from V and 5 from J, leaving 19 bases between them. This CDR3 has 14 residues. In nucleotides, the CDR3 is TGCAGTGCGCAGGATTATTCTATGTGGGAGACCCAGTACTTC. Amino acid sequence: CSAQDYSMWETQYF.

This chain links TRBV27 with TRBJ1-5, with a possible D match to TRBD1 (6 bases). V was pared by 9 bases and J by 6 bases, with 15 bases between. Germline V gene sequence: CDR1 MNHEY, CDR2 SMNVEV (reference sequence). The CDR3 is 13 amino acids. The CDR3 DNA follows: TGTGCCAGTAGAAAACAGGGACGTCAGCCCCAGCATTTT. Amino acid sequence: CASRKQGRQPQHF.

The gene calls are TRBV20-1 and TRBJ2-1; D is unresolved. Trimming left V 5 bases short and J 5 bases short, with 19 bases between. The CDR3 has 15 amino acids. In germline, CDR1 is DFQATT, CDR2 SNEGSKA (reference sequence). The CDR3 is CSAPTPLSTNNEQFF. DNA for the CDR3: TGCAGTGCTCCTACCCCCCTCAGCACCAACAATGAGCAGTTCTTC.

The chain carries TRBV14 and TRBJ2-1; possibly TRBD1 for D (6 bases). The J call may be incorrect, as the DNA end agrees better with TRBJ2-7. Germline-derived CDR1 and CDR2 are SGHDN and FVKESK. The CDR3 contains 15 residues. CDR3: CASSQGDRRYNEQYF. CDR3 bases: TGTGCCAGCAGCCAAGGTGACAGGAGGTACAATGAGCAGTACTTC.

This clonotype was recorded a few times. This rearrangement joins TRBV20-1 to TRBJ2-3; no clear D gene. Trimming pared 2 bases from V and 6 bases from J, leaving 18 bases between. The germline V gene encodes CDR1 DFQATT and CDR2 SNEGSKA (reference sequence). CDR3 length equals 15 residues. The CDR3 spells CSARSLPPTKDTQYF. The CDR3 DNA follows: TGCAGTGCTAGATCCCTTCCTCCTACTAAGGATACGCAGTATTTT.

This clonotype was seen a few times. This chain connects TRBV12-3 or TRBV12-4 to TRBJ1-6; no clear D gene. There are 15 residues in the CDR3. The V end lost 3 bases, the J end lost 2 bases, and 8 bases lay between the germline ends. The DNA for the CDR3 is TGTGCCAGCAGTTTGTCACAAACCTATAATTCACCCCTCCACTTT. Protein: CASSLSQTYNSPLHF.